The 21 T cell receptor beta chains below come from one sample, sequenced in a study of cytomegalovirus exposure and HLA in healthy donors. Profiling relied on immunoSEQ multiplex PCR, and the TCRdb table lists in-frame clones only, not all of them. The sample has 180,000 or so clones; about 89% are singletons. Sequencing was done on a sample of PBMCs. The receptors stem from a young man in good health and CMV-seropositive.

This chain uses TRBV7-3 with TRBJ1-3; D is unclear. Trimming pared 5 bases from V and 4 bases from J, leaving 21 bases between. CDR3 length: 17 amino acids. The germline CDR1 and CDR2 sequences are SGHTA and FQGTGA. The chain's CDR3 is CASSPPQDPSAGNTIYF. CDR3 DNA sequence: TGTGCCAGCAGCCCACCTCAGGACCCTTCAGCGGGAAACACCATATATTTT.

This clone appeared a single time. The chain links TRBV21-1 to TRBJ1-5; TRBD1 reflects the table's D call only, with no check against the DNA. TRBV21-1 is given as a pseudogene. The CDR3 loop spans 16 amino acids. The CDR3 reads CASSTYREYSNQPQHF. The CDR3, as DNA: TGTGCCAGCAGCACCTACAGGGAGTATAGCAATCAGCCCCAGCATTTT.

This sequence joins TRBV7-9 and TRBJ1-4; 9 bases line up with TRBD1. Germline V gives CDR1 SEHNR, CDR2 FQNEAQ (reference sequence). Trimming took 5 bases from V and 5 from J; bases not matched to a gene: 3. The CDR3 is 14 amino acids. CDR3 amino acids: CASSPGTGNEKLFF. CDR3 nucleotide sequence: TGTGCCAGCAGCCCGGGGACAGGGAATGAAAAACTGTTTTTT.

This clone was found once. The genes are TRBV7-6 and TRBJ2-7; no clear D gene. Deletions cut 1 base from V and 5 bases from J, with 6 bases between. This CDR3 contains 12 residues. Per the germline V gene, CDR1 is SGHVS and CDR2 is FNYEAQ. CDR3 sequence: CASSLVSDEQYF. For the CDR3, the DNA is TGTGCCAGCAGCTTAGTGAGTGACGAGCAGTACTTC.

This chain uses TRBV5-1 with TRBJ2-2, with D perhaps given as TRBD1 or TRBD2 (5 bases each). Germline CDR1 reads SGHRS; CDR2 reads YFSETQ. Trimming stripped 2 bases from V and 1 base from J, with 9 bases between. CDR3 length: 15 amino acids. The CDR3 sequence is CASSFGTENTGELFF. The CDR3 nucleotides read TGCGCCAGCAGCTTCGGGACCGAGAACACCGGGGAGCTGTTTTTT.

The chain combines TRBV7-9 with TRBJ2-7; TRBD1 or TRBD2 may be the D gene (5 bases each). Germline V gene sequence: CDR1 SEHNR, CDR2 FQNEAQ (reference sequence). The V gene lost 2 bases and the J gene lost 4 bases, with 12 bases spanning the gap. This CDR3 has 14 amino acids. In nucleotides, the CDR3 is TGTGCCAGCAGCTTATGGGGAGACAGTTACGAGCAGTACTTC. It codes for CASSLWGDSYEQYF.

The chain links TRBV5-6 to TRBJ2-5; 7 bases align to TRBD2. This CDR3 is 13 amino acids long. Germline V lookup: CDR1 SGHDT, CDR2 YYEEEE. V was pared by 4 bases and J by 3 bases, with 3 bases of the junction left unmatched. The CDR3 DNA reads as TGTGCCAGCAGCGGCCTAGCGGAAGAGACCCAGTACTTC. It translates to CASSGLAEETQYF.

The chain joins TRBV5-4 to TRBJ2-7; the D gene is possibly TRBD2 (6 bases). Germline CDR1 is SGHNT and CDR2 is YYREEE (reference sequence). With 5 bases removed from V and 1 base from J, the gap between germline ends came to 16 bases. This CDR3 has 15 residues. The CDR3 DNA follows: TGTGCCAGCAGTAGTAGCGGCCTTTTGTCCTACGAGCAGTACTTC. This sequence encodes CASSSSGLLSYEQYF.

This chain joins TRBV15 and TRBJ2-7, with D perhaps matching TRBD1 (6 bases). The CDR3 sequence is 15 residues long. V lost 0 bases to trimming and J lost 3 bases, with 12 bases between them. Per germline, CDR1 LNHNV and CDR2 YYDKDF (reference sequence). The chain's CDR3 is CATSREQGIDYEQYF. CDR3 in DNA: TGTGCCACCAGCAGAGAACAGGGAATCGACTACGAGCAGTACTTC.

The chain recombines TRBV15 with TRBJ1-1, with unresolved D. Germline V lookup: CDR1 LNHNV, CDR2 YYDKDF (reference sequence). Deletions cut 5 bases from V and 3 bases from J, with 13 bases between. The CDR3 covers 14 residues. CDR3 DNA: TGTGCCACCAGCGGTCGGACGGCACACACTGAAGCTTTCTTT. Its translation is CATSGRTAHTEAFF.

The V gene is TRBV6-6, the J gene TRBJ2-1, with TRBD2 as a possible D gene (5 bases). The V end lost 5 bases, the J end lost 2 bases, and 7 bases lay between the germline ends. The CDR3 consists of 13 residues. Germline V lookup: CDR1 MNHNY, CDR2 SVGAGI (reference sequence). The CDR3 loop reads CASSGGPYNEQFF. The CDR3 DNA sequence: TGTGCCAGCAGTGGCGGGCCCTACAATGAGCAGTTCTTC.

The chain joins TRBV6-1 to TRBJ1-5, with D uncertain. The CDR3 extends over 13 amino acids. The V end lost 6 bases, the J end lost 7 bases, and 13 bases lay between the germline ends. Per germline, CDR1 MNHNS and CDR2 SASEGT. The CDR3 protein is CASRAAYKQPQHF. The CDR3 DNA follows: TGTGCCAGCAGGGCAGCTTACAAACAGCCCCAGCATTTT.

CDR3 protein: CASRRPGLQETQYF. The CDR3 DNA is TGTGCCAGCAGAAGGCCGGGACTTCAAGAGACCCAGTACTTC. The chain recombines TRBV27 with TRBJ2-5; D perhaps matches TRBD2 (6 bases). Trimming shortened V by 6 bases and J by 2 bases, and 13 bases separated the two germline ends. This CDR3 spans 14 amino acids. Germline values: CDR1 MNHEY, CDR2 SMNVEV (reference sequence).

In its sample, this clone was seen once. V usage is TRBV9 and J usage is TRBJ2-7; D tentatively reads TRBD1 or TRBD2 (5 bases each). V lost 3 bases and J lost 2, with 18 bases in between. Per the germline V gene, CDR1 is SGDLS and CDR2 is YYNGEE. The length of the CDR3 is 16 residues. The CDR3 sequence is CASSGGLRDEAYEQYF. The CDR3 DNA is TGTGCCAGCAGCGGAGGCCTCCGGGACGAAGCCTACGAGCAGTACTTC.

The rearrangement links TRBV6-5 to TRBJ2-1; possible D gene TRBD2, 6 bases. This CDR3 region has 16 residues. The germline gives CDR1 MNHEY, CDR2 SVGAGI. V lost 1 base, J lost 2 bases, and 12 bases lay in between. CDR3 residues: CASSYYGGTAYNEQFF. CDR3 coding DNA: TGTGCCAGCAGTTACTATGGCGGGACCGCCTACAATGAGCAGTTCTTC.

This clone was counted once. This chain links TRBV9 with TRBJ2-3; TRBD1 aligns across 8 bases. V lost 4 bases to trimming and J lost 0 bases; unmatched junction nucleotides: 7. Germline V gene data show CDR1 as SGDLS and CDR2 as YYNGEE. The CDR3 is made up of 16 amino acids. The CDR3: CASSPRTGMSTDTQYF. CDR3 DNA sequence: TGTGCCAGCAGCCCACGGACAGGGATGAGCACAGATACGCAGTATTTT.

The V and J genes are TRBV5-6 and TRBJ1-4; D possibly corresponds to TRBD1 (5 bases). V lost 5 bases and J lost 0, with 11 bases in between. The CDR3 loop spans 15 amino acids. Germline CDR1 SGHDT, CDR2 YYEEEE. CDR3 coding DNA: TGTGCCAGCAGTGACACAGGCCCAACTAATGAAAAACTGTTTTTT. Translated: CASSDTGPTNEKLFF.

V and J are TRBV10-3 and TRBJ2-7, with 9 bases fitting TRBD2. V lost 8 bases, J lost 0 bases, and 8 bases stayed unmatched. The germline gives CDR1 ENHRY, CDR2 SYGVKD. The CDR3 is made up of 15 amino acids. CDR3 sequence reads: CAISVSGGSSYEQYF. Written as DNA, the CDR3 is TGTGCCATCTCCGTTAGCGGGGGAAGCTCCTACGAGCAGTACTTC.

The CDR3 region has the DNA TGCGCCAGCAGCCAAGATGGCGGAAATGAAAAACTGTTTTTT. Its protein product is CASSQDGGNEKLFF. The V gene is TRBV4-1, the J gene TRBJ1-4; D call uncertain. This CDR3 region has 14 residues. Germline lookup yields CDR1 MGHRA and CDR2 YSYEKL. The V gene lost 0 bases and the J gene lost 5 bases, with 7 bases spanning the gap.

V gene TRBV29-1 combines with J gene TRBJ2-2; D possibly corresponds to TRBD2 (6 bases). Trimming pared 4 bases from V and 0 bases from J, leaving 6 bases between. Germline V gene lookup returns CDR1 SQVTM and CDR2 ANQGSEA. The CDR3 length is 13 residues. Written as DNA, the CDR3 is TGCAGCGTTGGCGGGACGAACACCGGGGAGCTGTTTTTT. Amino acid sequence: CSVGGTNTGELFF.

This chain connects TRBV28 to TRBJ1-2, with a possible D match to TRBD1 (5 bases). Trimming shortened V by 2 bases and J by 4 bases, and 14 bases separated the two germline ends. Germline assignment: CDR1 MDHEN and CDR2 SYDVKM. This CDR3 has 15 residues. The CDR3 region is CASSLPLRATYGYTF. The CDR3 coding sequence is TGTGCCAGCAGTTTACCCCTCAGGGCGACCTATGGCTACACCTTC.